This T cell receptor (beta chain) was obtained from a study of long-term antiretroviral therapy in people with HIV. Two or more post-ART PBMC samples, plus at least one pre-ART sample, were available for each donor. Findings and limits, study-wide: Pre-ART clonal expansions dominated every time point's repertoire. Therapy changes, viral resistance and ART adherence were not documented in the available data.

Samples were assayed with immunoSEQ v3.0 at survey level. Data came from immunoSEQ multiplex PCR; TCRdb stores just in-frame clones and leaves some out. The repertoire includes about 25,000 clones, under 85% of them detected once, and approximately 10% sits in the top ten. As to this clone: Its target is not known.

CDR1 ENHRY and CDR2 SYGVKD come from the germline V gene. Losses at the gene ends were 3 bases for V and 4 bases for J; bases not matched to a gene: 10. The CDR3 extends over 16 amino acids. The source is a man aged 25-45 years with HIV. The sample was unsorted PBMCs, taken 2.1 years after starting antiretroviral therapy. The J gene is TRBJ2-3, the V gene TRBV10-3, with 7 bases fitting TRBD1. CDR3 coding DNA: TGTGCCATCAGTGATTCCCCCCCGACAGGGTCAGATACGCAGTATTTT. This codes for CAISDSPPTGSDTQYF.